These T cell receptor beta chains were read from a single sample in a study of cytomegalovirus exposure and HLA in healthy donors. TCRdb keeps only in-frame clones here, not all; method: immunoSEQ multiplex PCR. Altogether some 200,000 clones are present, 65% to 90% being singletons, with the ten largest covering 6.3%. The material sequenced was PBMCs. The receptors were gathered from a man aged 35-49 years in good health and CMV-seropositive. The CDR3 runs from the conserved cysteine through the conserved F or W. Each record gives: CDR3 DNA, CDR3 protein, J gene, V gene, clone size, CDR3 length, D gene. The D gene is left open where the match is weak. Rows may omit the clone size; those that give it use once, few, many or a size class.

DNA: TGTGCCAGCAGCGTCTCCGGGACAGGGGGTATGTTCTTC; CDR3: CASSVSGTGGMFF; J: TRBJ2-1; V: TRBV9; size: NA; length: 13; D: TRBD1
DNA: TGTGCCAGCAGTTTATGGACAGGGATATATAATTCACCCCTCCACTTT; CDR3: CASSLWTGIYNSPLHF; J: TRBJ1-6; V: TRBV27; size: NA; length: 16; D: TRBD1
DNA: TGTGCCAGCACCGTTCGTTCAGGGGAGTCCTACAATGAGCAGTTCTTC; CDR3: CASTVRSGESYNEQFF; J: TRBJ2-1; V: TRBV2; size: NA; length: 16; D: NA
DNA: TGTGCCGTTTCTTTGGGCCTCTCCTATGGCTACACCTTC; CDR3: CAVSLGLSYGYTF; J: TRBJ1-2; V: TRBV30; size: NA; length: 13; D: NA
DNA: TGTGCCAGCAGCCCCGCCGGGACTGATAATGAAAAACTGTTTTTT; CDR3: CASSPAGTDNEKLFF; J: TRBJ1-4; V: TRBV9; size: NA; length: 15; D: NA
DNA: TGTGCCAGCAATGTGGGCCAAATGAACACTGAAGCTTTCTTT; CDR3: CASNVGQMNTEAFF; J: TRBJ1-1; V: TRBV6-5; size: NA; length: 14; D: NA
DNA: TGTGCCAGCAGCTTAAGTACTAGCGGGGGGACCACAGATACGCAGTATTTT; CDR3: CASSLSTSGGTTDTQYF; J: TRBJ2-3; V: TRBV7-9; size: NA; length: 17; D: TRBD2
DNA: TGTGCCAGCAGCCAAGCCCCAGGGACAGAGGACACCATATATTTT; CDR3: CASSQAPGTEDTIYF; J: TRBJ1-3; V: TRBV4-2; size: NA; length: 15; D: TRBD1
DNA: TGCGCCAGCAGCTTGAGGACAGTCAATAGCTACGAGCAGTACTTC; CDR3: CASSLRTVNSYEQYF; J: TRBJ2-7; V: TRBV5-1; size: NA; length: 15; D: NA
DNA: TGTGCCAGCTCACCACCGGGACAGCCAAGCAATCAGCCCCAGCATTTT; CDR3: CASSPPGQPSNQPQHF; J: TRBJ1-5; V: TRBV18; size: NA; length: 16; D: TRBD1
DNA: TGCAGCGTTGGGCTAGCGGGGTACGAGCAGTACTTC; CDR3: CSVGLAGYEQYF; J: TRBJ2-7; V: TRBV29-1; size: NA; length: 12; D: TRBD2
DNA: TGTGCCAGCAGGAAGGCGGGGGAAAAACTGTTTTTT; CDR3: CASRKAGEKLFF; J: TRBJ1-4; V: TRBV2; size: NA; length: 12; D: NA
DNA: TGTGCCAGTAGTTCCGGGACAGGGGCATATGGCTACACCTTC; CDR3: CASSSGTGAYGYTF; J: TRBJ1-2; V: TRBV19; size: few; length: 14; D: TRBD1
DNA: TGTGCCAGCAGTCCCCGGGACAGTTCAGATGGCTATGCCTTC; CDR3: CASSPRDSSDGYAF; J: TRBJ1-2; V: TRBV28; size: NA; length: 14; D: TRBD1
DNA: TGTGCCAGCCGCCTTCCAGCGGAGGGGGAGACCCAGTACTTC; CDR3: CASRLPAEGETQYF; J: TRBJ2-5; V: TRBV28; size: once; length: 14; D: NA
DNA: TGTGCCAGTAGCAACTACAATGAGCAGTTCTTC; CDR3: CASSNYNEQFF; J: TRBJ2-1; V: TRBV19; size: NA; length: 11; D: NA
DNA: TGCAGTGCTACAGGGTCCCTCGAGCAGTACTTC; CDR3: CSATGSLEQYF; J: TRBJ2-7; V: TRBV20-1; size: NA; length: 11; D: NA
DNA: TGCAGCGTTGTGGTGGGGGCCGGGACTGAAGCTTTCTTT; CDR3: CSVVVGAGTEAFF; J: TRBJ1-1; V: TRBV29-1; size: NA; length: 13; D: NA
DNA: TGCGCCAGCAGCTTGGTACAGGGGGGCTACGAGCAGTACTTC; CDR3: CASSLVQGGYEQYF; J: TRBJ2-7; V: TRBV5-1; size: NA; length: 14; D: TRBD1
DNA: TGTGCCAGCTCACCTTCCCAGACAGGGGCCAACACCGGGGAGCTGTTTTTT; CDR3: CASSPSQTGANTGELFF; J: TRBJ2-2; V: TRBV18; size: once; length: 17; D: TRBD1
DNA: TGTGCCAGCAGCGTCCGGGACAGTACACTCAGACACTCCTACGAGCAGTACTTC; CDR3: CASSVRDSTLRHSYEQYF; J: TRBJ2-7; V: TRBV11-2; size: few; length: 18; D: TRBD1
DNA: TGTGCCAGCAGCGTGGCAGGGATTACTGAAGCTTTCTTT; CDR3: CASSVAGITEAFF; J: TRBJ1-1; V: TRBV9; size: NA; length: 13; D: NA
DNA: TGTGCCAGCAGTGATGGGGCCGGATTAAAGACCCAGTACTTC; CDR3: CASSDGAGLKTQYF; J: TRBJ2-5; V: TRBV2; size: NA; length: 14; D: NA
DNA: TGTGCCAGCAGTTTCTCCGGGACAGGGAACTACGAGCAGTACTTC; CDR3: CASSFSGTGNYEQYF; J: TRBJ2-7; V: TRBV28; size: NA; length: 15; D: TRBD1
DNA: TGTGCCAGCAGCCAAGTTCGGGACAGGGGGAGGTACGAGCAGTACTTC; CDR3: CASSQVRDRGRYEQYF; J: TRBJ2-7; V: TRBV14; size: NA; length: 16; D: TRBD1
DNA: TGTGCCAGCAGTGCGGGACAGGTTAATTCACCCCTCCACTTT; CDR3: CASSAGQVNSPLHF; J: TRBJ1-6; V: TRBV2; size: NA; length: 14; D: TRBD1
DNA: TGTGCCAGCAGCTTAGAATCTAGTAGCGGGGGTTCCACAGATACGCAGTATTTT; CDR3: CASSLESSSGGSTDTQYF; J: TRBJ2-3; V: TRBV7-2; size: NA; length: 18; D: TRBD2
DNA: TGTGCCAGCAGTCCTGGGACTAGCGGGGCTCAGAGGCAGTTCTTC; CDR3: CASSPGTSGAQRQFF; J: TRBJ2-1; V: TRBV6-1; size: few; length: 15; D: TRBD2
DNA: TGTGCCAGCAGCGACCTCCGGGCAGGGCGGGAAAAAGCCTACGAGCAGTACTTC; CDR3: CASSDLRAGREKAYEQYF; J: TRBJ2-7; V: TRBV7-8; size: NA; length: 18; D: NA
DNA: TGTGCCAGCAGCTTAGGACAGGGCCTGGACACTGAAGCTTTCTTT; CDR3: CASSLGQGLDTEAFF; J: TRBJ1-1; V: TRBV7-9; size: NA; length: 15; D: TRBD1
DNA: TGCGCCAGCAGCCAGGGGAGAATTTCATCGTATAATTCACCCCTCCACTTT; CDR3: CASSQGRISSYNSPLHF; J: TRBJ1-6; V: TRBV4-1; size: once; length: 17; D: NA
DNA: TGTGCCAGCAGTCGCAAACCTGAGACAGTCTATGGCTACACCTTC; CDR3: CASSRKPETVYGYTF; J: TRBJ1-2; V: TRBV6-5; size: NA; length: 15; D: NA
DNA: TGTGCCAGCAGTGAACGCAGGGCGGCCGGGGAGCTGTTTTTT; CDR3: CASSERRAAGELFF; J: TRBJ2-2; V: TRBV2; size: NA; length: 14; D: NA
DNA: TGTGCCAGCACCCCTCCACGAGTGAACACCGGGGAGCTGTTTTTT; CDR3: CASTPPRVNTGELFF; J: TRBJ2-2; V: TRBV7-9; size: few; length: 15; D: NA
DNA: TGTGCCAGCAGCTTAGTGGGCGGGGGTACAGATACGCAGTATTTT; CDR3: CASSLVGGGTDTQYF; J: TRBJ2-3; V: TRBV7-2; size: NA; length: 15; D: TRBD2
DNA: TGTGCCAGCATCCCGGGACAGGGGGCATTTGGAAACACCATATATTTT; CDR3: CASIPGQGAFGNTIYF; J: TRBJ1-3; V: TRBV2; size: NA; length: 16; D: TRBD1
DNA: TGTGCCATCAGTGAGTCGACTCGAGGCAGAACTGCGGGCTACACCTTC; CDR3: CAISESTRGRTAGYTF; J: TRBJ1-2; V: TRBV10-3; size: few; length: 16; D: NA
DNA: TGCGCCAGCAGCTTGGCCGGGGGGCCTGAAGCTTTCTTT; CDR3: CASSLAGGPEAFF; J: TRBJ1-1; V: TRBV5-1; size: NA; length: 13; D: NA
DNA: TGTGCCTGGAACAGACAGGGCTCAGATACGCAGTATTTT; CDR3: CAWNRQGSDTQYF; J: TRBJ2-3; V: TRBV30; size: NA; length: 13; D: TRBD1
DNA: TGCAGCGTTGAAGATCCGGAGAGGGACTATGGCTACACCTTC; CDR3: CSVEDPERDYGYTF; J: TRBJ1-2; V: TRBV29-1; size: NA; length: 14; D: NA
DNA: TGCGCCAGCAGCCAAGAACGACGGAGCTCCTACGAGCAGTACTTC; CDR3: CASSQERRSSYEQYF; J: TRBJ2-7; V: TRBV4-3; size: NA; length: 15; D: NA